This TCR beta chain stems from a study of identical twins. The V end lost 0 bases, the J end lost 8 bases, and 10 bases lay between the germline ends. The CDR3 has 13 amino acids. The germline V gene has CDR1 MNHEY and CDR2 SMNVEV (reference sequence). TCRdb reprocessed the 5' RACE reads with MiXCR, giving one entry per CDR3 protein. This sample has around 1.7 million distinct CDR3 sequences, with under 35% found just once. Everyone who donated was a healthy Caucasian. The sequencing input was cord blood. The gene calls are TRBV27 and TRBJ2-5; D is ambiguous. This clonotype was obtained from a newborn girl in good health. DNA of the CDR3: TGTGCCAGCAGTTTATCCAGGTGGGAAACCCAGTACTTC. Its translation: CASSLSRWETQYF.